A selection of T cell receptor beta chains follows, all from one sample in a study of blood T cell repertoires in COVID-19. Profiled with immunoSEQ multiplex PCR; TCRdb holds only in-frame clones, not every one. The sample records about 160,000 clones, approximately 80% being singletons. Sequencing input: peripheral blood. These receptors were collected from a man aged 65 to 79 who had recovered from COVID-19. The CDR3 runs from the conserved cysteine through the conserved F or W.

CDR3: CASRGTGQGYGYTF
V: TRBV2
J: TRBJ1-2

CDR3: CASRLTGTSGFLVPGELFF
V: TRBV23-1
J: TRBJ2-2

CDR3: CACSPDYGSRNTGELFF
V: TRBV28
J: TRBJ2-2

CDR3: CAIGTGGVYEQYF
V: TRBV10-3
J: TRBJ2-7

CDR3: CASSPRTSGNTGELFF
V: TRBV18
J: TRBJ2-2

CDR3: CASSGLAGGPTDTQYF
V: TRBV19
J: TRBJ2-3

CDR3: CATSGPTRARPGANVLTF
V: TRBV24-1
J: TRBJ2-6

CDR3: CASSQAVLERSNQPQHF
V: TRBV4-1
J: TRBJ1-5

CDR3: CASSETSGASYNEQFF
V: TRBV9
J: TRBJ2-1

CDR3: CASSQTGSRETEAFF
V: TRBV5-1
J: TRBJ1-1

CDR3: CASSHRDTGELFF
V: TRBV4-1
J: TRBJ2-2

CDR3: CASTPAGTNEKLFF
V: TRBV28
J: TRBJ1-4

CDR3: CASTTPGHQNTEAFF
V: TRBV19
J: TRBJ1-1

CDR3: CASRYSSGNTIYF
V: TRBV27
J: TRBJ1-3

CDR3: CASSLAAGGLETQYF
V: TRBV5-6
J: TRBJ2-5

CDR3: CAYGAGAYEQYF
V: TRBV30
J: TRBJ2-7

CDR3: CASSLRDTSQPQHF
V: TRBV3-1/TRBV3-2
J: TRBJ1-5

CDR3: CASSLDWVSEQFF
V: TRBV19
J: TRBJ2-1

CDR3: CASSLAIGGTGDEQFF
V: TRBV7-2
J: TRBJ2-1

CDR3: CASSIAEFYEQYF
V: TRBV19
J: TRBJ2-7

CDR3: CASSLLAGLGNTIYF
V: TRBV7-9
J: TRBJ1-3

CDR3: CASRNPGIFGTQYF
V: TRBV6-6
J: TRBJ2-5

CDR3: CASSFFGGTDTQYF
V: TRBV7-2
J: TRBJ2-3

CDR3: CSVEGQGSDYGYTF
V: TRBV29-1
J: TRBJ1-2

CDR3: CASSYLTGTGAGELFF
V: TRBV6-5
J: TRBJ2-2

CDR3: CASSLRDTLWGEQFF
V: TRBV7-2
J: TRBJ2-1

CDR3: CASSSRQGGNTEAFF
V: TRBV5-1
J: TRBJ1-1

CDR3: CASSQDPGQGLGAGELFF
V: TRBV4-3
J: TRBJ2-2

CDR3: CASSPGLAKNIQYF
V: TRBV19
J: TRBJ2-4

CDR3: CASSLTNSYSNQPQHF
V: TRBV28
J: TRBJ1-5

CDR3: CASSVGGGSVDPGELFF
V: TRBV7-8
J: TRBJ2-2

CDR3: CASSTRPTGGTEAFF
V: TRBV9
J: TRBJ1-1

CDR3: CASSPTSGTYEQYF
V: TRBV5-1
J: TRBJ2-7

CDR3: CASSETRAISREQYF
V: TRBV2
J: TRBJ2-7

CDR3: CASSMLGHPKRQTQYF
V: TRBV19
J: TRBJ2-5

CDR3: CASTLDRLNTEAFF
V: TRBV19
J: TRBJ1-1

CDR3: CASSLMGTSGYEQYF
V: TRBV7-2
J: TRBJ2-7

CDR3: CASSLLAGGSGTGELFF
V: TRBV28
J: TRBJ2-2

CDR3: CASSSRGTDTQYF
V: TRBV5-4
J: TRBJ2-3

CDR3: CASSDSVWTGVTGELFF
V: TRBV10-1
J: TRBJ2-2

CDR3: CASSYGGGEQYF
V: TRBV6-6
J: TRBJ2-7

CDR3: CAWRGGSAITDTQYF
V: TRBV30
J: TRBJ2-3

CDR3: CSASGQGGEKLFF
V: TRBV20-1
J: TRBJ1-4

CDR3: CASSPPGTGFNEQFF
V: TRBV18
J: TRBJ2-1

CDR3: CASSSQGDEQYF
V: TRBV28
J: TRBJ2-7

CDR3: CASSLAGHSYEQYF
V: TRBV5-4
J: TRBJ2-7

CDR3: CASSQEYSNQPQHF
V: TRBV3-1/TRBV3-2
J: TRBJ1-5

CDR3: CASSLGTGLGNQPQHF
V: TRBV28
J: TRBJ1-5

CDR3: CASSQDPRTGDKQFF
V: TRBV3-1/TRBV3-2
J: TRBJ2-1

CDR3: CASSRGAYEQYF
V: TRBV7-9
J: TRBJ2-7

CDR3: CASSSLAGVPYNEQFF
V: TRBV7-6
J: TRBJ2-1

CDR3: CASSLKWLAGVETQYF
V: TRBV27
J: TRBJ2-5

CDR3: CASSMVDSGNTIYF
V: TRBV19
J: TRBJ1-3

CDR3: CAISDSTGLETQYF
V: TRBV10-3
J: TRBJ2-5

CDR3: CASSYGRDQPQHF
V: TRBV6-5
J: TRBJ1-5

CDR3: CASSNPLIQILNTEAFF
V: TRBV28
J: TRBJ1-1

CDR3: CASSSGISSSNEQFF
V: TRBV6-5
J: TRBJ2-1

CDR3: CASSLIGEIAKNIQYF
V: TRBV5-6
J: TRBJ2-4